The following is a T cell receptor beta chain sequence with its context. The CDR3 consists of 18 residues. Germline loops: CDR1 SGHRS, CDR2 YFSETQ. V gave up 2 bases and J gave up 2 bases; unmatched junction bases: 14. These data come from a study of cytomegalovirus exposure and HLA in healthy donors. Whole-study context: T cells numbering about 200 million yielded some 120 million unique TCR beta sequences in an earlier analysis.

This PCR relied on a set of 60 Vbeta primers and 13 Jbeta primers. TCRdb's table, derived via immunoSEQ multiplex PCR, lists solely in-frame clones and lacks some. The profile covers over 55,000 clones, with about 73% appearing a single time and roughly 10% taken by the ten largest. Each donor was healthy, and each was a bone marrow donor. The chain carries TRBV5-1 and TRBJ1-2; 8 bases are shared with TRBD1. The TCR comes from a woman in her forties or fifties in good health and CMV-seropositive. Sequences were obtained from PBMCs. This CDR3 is CASSFGLTDRAENYGYTF. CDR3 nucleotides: TGCGCCAGCAGCTTCGGACTTACGGACAGGGCGGAGAACTATGGCTACACCTTC.